Ten or more counts support the clone carrying this T cell receptor (beta chain). Its antigen is unidentified. A second PCR, run for roughly 7 to 11 cycles, used a sample-barcoded 5' primer plus a J-beta primer mix. Carrying 12 random nucleotides, a template-switch adaptor labeled each individual cDNA molecule. One entry per CDR3 protein, called by TCRdb with MiXCR from the 5' RACE reads. Among hundreds of thousands of distinct CDR3 sequences listed, less than 35% were seen once. Drawing of peripheral blood yielded about 9.8 milliliters from each donor. CDR3 length: 16 amino acids. V shed 5 bases, J shed 9 bases, and the junction held 14 bases outside the gene matches. Germline lookup yields CDR1 LNHNV and CDR2 YYDKDF (reference sequence). The data stem from a study of blood T cells in healthy people across ages. Background on the study: Template switching caught about one barcoded beta molecule for each two T cells. Study outcomes and limitations: Estimated diversity, derived from one million T cells, was regarded as an underestimate.

This sequence joins TRBV15 and TRBJ2-1, with 9 bases fitting TRBD1. The sample consisted of blood. This TCR came from an elderly woman in good health. CDR3 in amino acids: CATSDPGGQGSTEQFF. As DNA, the CDR3 is TGTGCCACCAGCGACCCTGGAGGACAGGGGTCTACTGAGCAGTTCTTC. The complete variable domain, with remaining parts taken from reference TRBV15 and TRBJ2-1, reads DAMVIQNPRYQVTQFGKPVTLSCSQTLNHNVMYWYQQKSSQAPKLLFHYYDKDFNNEADTPDNFQSRRPNTSFCFLDIRSPGLGDTAMYLCATSDPGGQGSTEQFFGPGTRLTVL.